This entry is about one TCR beta chain. After removal of 0 bases from V and 10 bases from J, the junction contained 11 bases not matched to a gene. The CDR3 consists of 18 residues. Germline assignment: CDR1 ENHRY and CDR2 SYGVKD. This entry is derived from a study of cytomegalovirus exposure and HLA in healthy donors. PCR primers comprised 60 Vbeta and 13 Jbeta primers. The table came from immunoSEQ multiplex PCR; TCRdb's copy has only in-frame clones and leaves some out. The sample table includes around 76,000 clones. This sequence joins TRBV10-3 and TRBJ2-1; TRBD2 matches at 14 bases. The source is a woman aged 55-69 years in good health and CMV-seronegative. Sequenced input: PBMCs. CDR3 nucleotides: TGTGCCATCAGTGAGTCGGGACTAGCGGGAGCGCCACGTCCCGAGCAGTTCTTC. It encodes CAISESGLAGAPRPEQFF.